The entry below gives a single T cell receptor beta chain sequence along with its context. Its antigen remains unknown. The CDR3 contains 18 residues. Germline values: CDR1 PRHDT, CDR2 FYEKMQ (reference sequence). Trimming cost V 3 bases and J 1 base; bases outside gene matches: 8. This sample was included in a study of T-cell reconstitution after alpha-beta-depleted transplantation in children. Findings and caveats of the study: Some patients' high day-60 TCRbeta diversity was traced to surviving recipient T cells and thymic progenitors. When one year had passed after transplant, most T-cell counts and diversity came from newly produced T cells. Several hundred rapidly expanded clones from non-depleted graft cells reportedly supplied alpha-beta T cells about two months post-transplant.

Preparation of the TCRbeta library used unique molecular identifiers. Via MiXCR, TCRdb re-called the PCR reads, giving one row per CDR3 protein. The table records more than 200,000 distinct CDR3 sequences, under 30% of them present only once. The receptor's source is a girl aged 2-15 years with Fanconi anemia, due to receive a stem cell transplant. This chain links TRBV13 with TRBJ2-2, with 10 positions matching TRBD2. The source was PBMCs, collected before TCRalphabeta/CD19-depleted stem cell transplant. The CDR3 loop reads CASSLVKLAGMNTGELFF. CDR3 bases: TGTGCCAGCAGCTTGGTAAAACTAGCGGGGATGAACACCGGGGAGCTGTTTTTT.